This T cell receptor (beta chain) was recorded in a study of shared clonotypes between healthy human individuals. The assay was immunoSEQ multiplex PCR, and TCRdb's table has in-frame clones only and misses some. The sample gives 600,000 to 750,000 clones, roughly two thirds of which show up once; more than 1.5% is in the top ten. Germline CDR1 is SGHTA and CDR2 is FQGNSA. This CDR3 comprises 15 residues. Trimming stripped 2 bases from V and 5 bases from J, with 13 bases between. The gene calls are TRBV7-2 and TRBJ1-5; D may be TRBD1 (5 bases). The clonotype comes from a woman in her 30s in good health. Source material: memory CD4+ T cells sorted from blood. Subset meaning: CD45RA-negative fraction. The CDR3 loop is CASSLRGNQDQPQHF. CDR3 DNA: TGTGCCAGCAGCTTAAGGGGCAATCAGGATCAGCCCCAGCATTTT.